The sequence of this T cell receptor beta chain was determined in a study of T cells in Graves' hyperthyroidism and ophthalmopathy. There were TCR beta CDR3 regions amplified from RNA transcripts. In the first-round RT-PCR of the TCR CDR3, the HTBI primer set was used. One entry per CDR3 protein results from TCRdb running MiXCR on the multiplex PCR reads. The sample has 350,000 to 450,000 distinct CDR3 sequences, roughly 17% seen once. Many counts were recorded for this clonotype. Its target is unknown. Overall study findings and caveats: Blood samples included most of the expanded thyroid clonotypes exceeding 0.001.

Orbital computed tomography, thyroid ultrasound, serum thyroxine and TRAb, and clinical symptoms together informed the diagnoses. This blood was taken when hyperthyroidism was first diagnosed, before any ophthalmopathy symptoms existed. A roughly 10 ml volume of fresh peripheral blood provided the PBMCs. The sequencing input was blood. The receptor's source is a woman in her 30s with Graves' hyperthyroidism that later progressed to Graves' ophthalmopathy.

This CDR3 is CASTISSGETQYF. The CDR3, as DNA: TGTGCCAGTACAATTTCCTCAGGGGAGACCCAGTACTTC. The V call is TRBV19, the J call TRBJ2-5; D may be TRBD1 (5 bases). V was pared by 7 bases and J by 5 bases, with 14 bases between. Per germline, CDR1 LNHDA and CDR2 SQIVND (reference sequence). The CDR3 length is 13 residues. Variable domain in full (rest from reference TRBV19 and TRBJ2-5): DGGITQSPKYLFRKEGQNVTLSCEQNLNHDAMYWYRQDPGQGLRLIYYSQIVNDFQKGDIAEGYSVSREKKESFPLTVTSAQKNPTAFYLCASTISSGETQYFGPGTRLLVL.